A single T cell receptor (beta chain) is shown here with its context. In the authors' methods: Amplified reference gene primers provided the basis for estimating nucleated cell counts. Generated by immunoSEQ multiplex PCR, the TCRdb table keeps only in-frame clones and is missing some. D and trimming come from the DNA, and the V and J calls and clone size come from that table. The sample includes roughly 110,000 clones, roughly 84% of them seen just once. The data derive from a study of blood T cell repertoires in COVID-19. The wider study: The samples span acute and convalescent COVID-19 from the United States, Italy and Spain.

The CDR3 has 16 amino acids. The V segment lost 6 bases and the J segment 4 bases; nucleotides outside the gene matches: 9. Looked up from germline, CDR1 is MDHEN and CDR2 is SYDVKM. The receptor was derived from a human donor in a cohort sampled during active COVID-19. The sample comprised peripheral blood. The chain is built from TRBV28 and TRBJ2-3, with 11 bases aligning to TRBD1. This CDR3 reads CASRAQPGQGADTQYF. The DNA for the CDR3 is TGTGCCAGCAGGGCCCAGCCGGGACAGGGGGCAGATACGCAGTATTTT.